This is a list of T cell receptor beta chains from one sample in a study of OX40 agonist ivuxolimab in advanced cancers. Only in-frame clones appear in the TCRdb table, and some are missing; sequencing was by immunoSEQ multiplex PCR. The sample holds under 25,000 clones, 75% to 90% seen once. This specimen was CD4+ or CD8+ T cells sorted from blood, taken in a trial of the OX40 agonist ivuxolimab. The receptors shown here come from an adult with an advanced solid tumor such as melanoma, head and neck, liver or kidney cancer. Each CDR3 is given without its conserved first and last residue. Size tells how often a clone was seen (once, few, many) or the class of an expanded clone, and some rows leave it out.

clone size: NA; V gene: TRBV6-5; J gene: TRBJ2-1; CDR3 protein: ASMRHYNEQF
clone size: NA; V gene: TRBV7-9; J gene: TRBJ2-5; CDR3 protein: ASRLAGVQETQY
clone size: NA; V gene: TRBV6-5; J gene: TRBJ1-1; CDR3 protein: ASIRNRGLNTEAF
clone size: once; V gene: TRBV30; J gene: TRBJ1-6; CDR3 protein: AWSYVHYNSPLH
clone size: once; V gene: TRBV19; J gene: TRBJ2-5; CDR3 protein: ASSIGTLETQY
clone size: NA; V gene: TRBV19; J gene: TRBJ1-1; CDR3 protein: ASSIQGTEAF
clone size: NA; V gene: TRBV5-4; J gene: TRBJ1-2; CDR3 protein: ASSVGLATGRGGYT
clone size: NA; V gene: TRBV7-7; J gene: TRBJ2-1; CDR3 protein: ASSSGGAEQF
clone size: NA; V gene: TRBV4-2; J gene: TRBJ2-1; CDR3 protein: ASSQAGGTEQF
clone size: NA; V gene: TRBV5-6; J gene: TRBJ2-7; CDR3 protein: ASSWGGGSGRALEQY
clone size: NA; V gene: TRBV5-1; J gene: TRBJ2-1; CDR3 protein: ASSLRTSGTSSYNEQF
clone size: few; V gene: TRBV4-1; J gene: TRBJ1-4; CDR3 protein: ATRAETGISREKLF
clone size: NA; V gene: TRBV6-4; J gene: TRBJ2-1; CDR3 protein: ASSDSGREQF
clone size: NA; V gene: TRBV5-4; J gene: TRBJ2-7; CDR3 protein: ASSSPSSGVTGEQY
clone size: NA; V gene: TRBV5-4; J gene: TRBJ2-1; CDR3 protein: ASSSRASGVVNEQF
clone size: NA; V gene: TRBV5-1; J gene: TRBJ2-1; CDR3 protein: ASRTWNEQF
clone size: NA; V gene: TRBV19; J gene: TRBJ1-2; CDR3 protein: ASSIVEDYGYT
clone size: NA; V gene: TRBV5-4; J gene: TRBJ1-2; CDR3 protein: ASSLTGRTNYGYT
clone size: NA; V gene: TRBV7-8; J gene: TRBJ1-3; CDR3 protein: ASSTRDTYSGNTIY
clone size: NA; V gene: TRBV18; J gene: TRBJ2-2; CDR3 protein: ASSPPVREDNTGELF
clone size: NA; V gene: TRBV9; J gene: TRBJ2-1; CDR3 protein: ASSWTGASYNEQF
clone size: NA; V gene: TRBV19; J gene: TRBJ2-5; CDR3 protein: ASSIGLAGGLGETQY
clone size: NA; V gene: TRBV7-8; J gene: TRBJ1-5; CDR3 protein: ASSLLGTGTQPQH
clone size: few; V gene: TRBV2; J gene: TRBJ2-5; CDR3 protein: ASRESRGGRETQY
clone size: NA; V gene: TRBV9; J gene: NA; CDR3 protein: ASSVATQGRSEQY
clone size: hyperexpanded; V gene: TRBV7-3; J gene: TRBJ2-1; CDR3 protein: ASSLDRVPYNEQF
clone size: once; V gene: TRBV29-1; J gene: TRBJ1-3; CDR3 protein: SAKQGALAGNTIY
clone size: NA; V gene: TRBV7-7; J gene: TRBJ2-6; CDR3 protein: ASSPSGVGANVLT
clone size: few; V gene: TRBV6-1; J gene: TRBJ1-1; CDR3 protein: ASGAGLFDTEAF
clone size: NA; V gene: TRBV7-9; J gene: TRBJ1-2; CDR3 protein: ASSLAAGVSSYGYT
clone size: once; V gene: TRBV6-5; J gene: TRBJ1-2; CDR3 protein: ASSWQLSYGYT
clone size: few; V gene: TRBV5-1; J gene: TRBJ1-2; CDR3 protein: ASSLTQGNYGYT
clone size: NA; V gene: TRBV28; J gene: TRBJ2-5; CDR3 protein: ASKGLLQGHQETQY
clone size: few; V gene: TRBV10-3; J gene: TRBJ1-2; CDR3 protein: AITQDLGQPHGYT
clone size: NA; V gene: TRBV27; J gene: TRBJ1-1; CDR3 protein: ASSLPQVPTEAF
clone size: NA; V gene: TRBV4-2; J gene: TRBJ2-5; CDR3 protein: ASSQEARQETQY
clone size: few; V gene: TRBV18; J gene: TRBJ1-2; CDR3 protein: ASSPLEGNDGYT
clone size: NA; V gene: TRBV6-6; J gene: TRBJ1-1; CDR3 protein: ASSSTGGTTEAF
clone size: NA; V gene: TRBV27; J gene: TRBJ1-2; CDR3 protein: ASSSMGTGAAYGYT
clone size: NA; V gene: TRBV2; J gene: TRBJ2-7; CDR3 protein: ASKGGPYEQY
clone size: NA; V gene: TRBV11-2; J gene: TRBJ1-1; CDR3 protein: ASSAQLGVTGTEAF
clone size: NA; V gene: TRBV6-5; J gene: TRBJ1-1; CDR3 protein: ASSYVAAANTEAF